This passage covers 15 T cell receptor beta chains from one sample sequenced in a study of blood T cells in healthy people across ages. A second PCR, run for roughly 7 to 11 cycles, used a sample-barcoded 5' primer plus a J-beta primer mix. TCRdb independently ran MiXCR on the 5' RACE reads; one entry per CDR3 protein. This sample carries about 1.1 million distinct CDR3 sequences, under 40% of them seen once, and the ten largest clones take under 15%. The sample was blood. All receptors come from a young man in good health.

J is TRBJ2-3 and V is TRBV6-2 or TRBV6-3, with D unclear. Germline-derived CDR1 and CDR2 are MNHEY and SVGEGT. Between the trimmed V and J ends, which lost 6 bases and 8 bases, there was a span of 15 bases. The CDR3 spans 13 residues. The CDR3 here is CASSPASWGTQYF. The CDR3 DNA reads as TGTGCCAGCAGCCCCGCTTCGTGGGGTACGCAGTATTTT.

The gene calls are TRBV4-3 and TRBJ2-3, with 7 nucleotides matching TRBD2. With 0 bases clipped from V and 1 base from J, the junction kept 4 bases outside the gene matches. Germline V gene data show CDR1 as LGHNA and CDR2 as YSLEER. The CDR3 covers 16 residues. The CDR3 reads CASSQDSGRGTDTQYF. CDR3 DNA sequence: TGCGCCAGCAGCCAAGATAGTGGGAGGGGCACAGATACGCAGTATTTT.

This chain connects TRBV7-9 to TRBJ2-7; D might be TRBD2 (5 bases). The last part of the DNA fits TRBJ2-5 better; the J call may be wrong. Germline assignment: CDR1 SEHNR and CDR2 FQNEAQ (reference sequence). The CDR3 runs to 15 residues. CDR3 amino acids: CASSPRDGLVETQYF. The CDR3 region has the DNA TGTGCCAGCAGCCCCCGGGATGGTTTAGTGGAGACCCAGTACTTC.

In regard to this clonotype: The junction shows a germline mismatch at one end, possibly a read error. This sequence joins TRBV12-3 or TRBV12-4 and TRBJ1-5; weak D call: TRBD1 (5 bases). There are 15 residues in the CDR3. The CDR3 reads CASRVGGSGKQPQHF. CDR3 coding DNA: TGTGCCAGCCGGGTGGGGGGTTCGGGCAAGCAGCCCCAGCATTTT.

The V gene is TRBV5-1, the J gene TRBJ2-1; D unclear. Trimming left V 10 bases short and J 10 bases short, with 15 bases between. CDR3 length: 11 amino acids. Looked up from germline, CDR1 is SGHRS and CDR2 is YFSETQ. The CDR3 sequence: CADQDRHEQFF. Here the CDR3 DNA reads TGCGCCGACCAAGACCGCCACGAGCAGTTCTTC.

The CDR3 nucleotides are TGTGCCAGCTCACGACGGGGACTAGAGGAGACCCAGTACTTC. Its translation: CASSRRGLEETQYF. The rearrangement joins TRBV18 to TRBJ2-5, with 8 positions matching TRBD2. The V gene end was trimmed by 4 bases and the J gene end by 5 bases; junction bases not matched to a gene: 6. Germline V gene data show CDR1 as KGHSH and CDR2 as LQKENI. The CDR3 loop spans 14 amino acids.

CDR3 sequence (DNA): TGTGCCAGCAGTACCGGGACAGGGGTTGGGGCCAACGTCCTGACTTTC. The encoded protein is CASSTGTGVGANVLTF. V and J are TRBV12-3 or TRBV12-4 and TRBJ2-6; 10 bases are a match to TRBD1. V lost 5 bases, J lost 3 bases, and 4 bases stayed unmatched. This CDR3 has 16 residues.

This sequence joins TRBV11-3 and TRBJ2-1; D is perhaps TRBD2 (6 bases). Trimming removed 3 bases from V and 8 bases from J, with 11 bases in between. This CDR3 has 13 amino acids. The germline CDR1 and CDR2 sequences are SGHNT and YENEEA. The CDR3 DNA follows: TGTGCCAGCAGCTTCGAGCGGGCGGATGAGCAGTTCTTC. This codes for CASSFERADEQFF. Complete variable domain (other parts from reference TRBV11-3 and TRBJ2-1): EAGVVQSPRYKIIEKKQPVAFWCNPISGHNTLYWYLQNLGQGPELLIRYENEEAVDDSQLPKDRFSAERLKGVDSTLKIQPAELGDSAVYLCASSFERADEQFFGPGTRLTVL.

This clonotype occurred a few times. The chain carries TRBV20-1 and TRBJ1-5; 11 bases line up with TRBD1. Germline CDR1 reads DFQATT; CDR2 reads SNEGSKA (reference sequence). The CDR3 is 18 amino acids. J gave up 1 base and V 4 bases, and 12 bases lay outside the gene matches. In DNA form, the CDR3 reads TGCAGTGCTAATTCTGGACAGGGGGCGGATCGGAGCAATCAGCCCCAGCATTTT. Translating it yields CSANSGQGADRSNQPQHF.

The CDR3 DNA follows: TGTGCCAGCCAGGACTACTCTAGCACAGATACGCAGTATTTT. This translates into CASQDYSSTDTQYF. The V gene is TRBV12-3 or TRBV12-4, the J gene TRBJ2-3, with D possibly TRBD2 on 6 matching bases. V lost 8 bases to trimming and J lost 0 bases, with 12 bases between them. The CDR3 contains 14 residues.

Turning to this clonotype: A read error may produce the germline difference seen at one junction end. The rearrangement joins TRBV7-3 to TRBJ2-1; D gene uncertain. From germline, CDR1 is SGHTA and CDR2 FQGTGA. The CDR3 covers 12 residues. The chain's CDR3 is CASSLNPYERFF. CDR3 sequence (DNA): TGTGCCAGCAGCTTAAATCCCTACGAGCGGTTCTTC.

The chain carries TRBV4-2 and TRBJ2-3; D ambiguous. This CDR3 contains 16 residues. Per the germline V gene, CDR1 is LGHNA and CDR2 is YNFKEQ. Trimming took 5 bases from V and 5 from J, leaving 20 bases between them. This chain's CDR3 is CASSGSSPVQQDTQYF. The CDR3 DNA sequence: TGTGCCAGCAGCGGTTCAAGCCCAGTACAACAAGATACGCAGTATTTT.

With respect to this clonotype: One end of the junction does not line up with germline, which may come from a read error. This chain links TRBV11-2 with TRBJ2-1; 7 bases map to TRBD1. Germline V lookup: CDR1 SGHAT, CDR2 FQNNGV. The CDR3 runs 16 residues. Here the CDR3 DNA reads TGTGCCAACAGCTTTAGGCCCCGGGACAGAGCCTACGAGCAGTTCTTC. Its translation: CANSFRPRDRAYEQFF. Full variable domain (outside the CDR3, taken from reference TRBV11-2 and TRBJ2-1): EAGVAQSPRYKIIEKRQSVAFWCNPISGHATLYWYQQILGQGPKLLIQFQNNGVVDDSQLPKDRFSAERLKGVDSTLKIQPAKLEDSAVYLCANSFRPRDRAYEQFFGPGTRLTVL.

The genes are TRBV6-2 or TRBV6-3 and TRBJ2-7; TRBD1 is a possible D gene (6 bases). CDR3 size: 16 residues. V shed 4 bases and J shed 4 bases, with 20 bases lying between them. Germline values: CDR1 MNHEY, CDR2 SVGEGT. In DNA, the CDR3 is TGTGCCAGCAGTTCACCAGGGGCCGGATGGGATTACGAGCAGTACTTC. It translates to CASSSPGAGWDYEQYF.

CDR3 in amino acids: CASSQAQNQETQYF. The CDR3 DNA follows: TGTGCCAGCAGCCAAGCACAGAACCAAGAGACCCAGTACTTC. The chain recombines TRBV3-1 with TRBJ2-5; D not certain. Germline V gene lookup returns CDR1 LGHDT and CDR2 YNNKEL (reference sequence). The CDR3 is 14 residues long. Trimming removed 1 base from V and 0 bases from J, with 6 bases in between.